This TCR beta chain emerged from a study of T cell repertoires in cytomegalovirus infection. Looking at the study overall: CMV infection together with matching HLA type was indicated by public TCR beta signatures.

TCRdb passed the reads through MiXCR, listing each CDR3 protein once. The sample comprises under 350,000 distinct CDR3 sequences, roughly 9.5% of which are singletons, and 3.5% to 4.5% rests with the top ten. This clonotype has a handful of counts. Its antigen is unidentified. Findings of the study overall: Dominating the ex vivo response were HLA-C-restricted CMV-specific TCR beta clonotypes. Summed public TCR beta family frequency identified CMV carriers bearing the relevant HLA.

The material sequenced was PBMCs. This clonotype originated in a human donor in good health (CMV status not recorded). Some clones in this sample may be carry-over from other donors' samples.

In DNA, the CDR3 is TGTGCCAGCAGCTTAACGGGCGGACTAGCAGGAAACAATGAGCAGTTCTTC. This codes for CASSLTGGLAGNNEQFF. The chain carries TRBV7-3 and TRBJ2-1, with 8 bases that match TRBD2. V shed 0 bases and J 5 bases; nucleotides not matched to a gene: 9. The length of the CDR3 is 17 residues. The germline CDR1 and CDR2 sequences are SGHTA and FQGTGA.